Following are 10 T cell receptor beta chains from one sample sequenced in a study of a mutant IDH1 vaccine in newly diagnosed glioma. Profiling relied on immunoSEQ multiplex PCR, and the TCRdb table lists in-frame clones only, not all of them. The profile shows around 49,000 clones, about 77% of them singletons. Their cognate antigens are unknown. The time point denotes: week 5, during vaccination. With topical imiquimod, each dose of the vaccine consisted of 300 ug of mutant IDH1 20-mer peptide. Sequencing used PBMCs, obtained from a glioma patient whose treatment included an IDH1 peptide vaccine. The receptors originated from a man in his fifties with glioma.

This clone was seen repeatedly, ten times or more. CDR3 residues: CASSPDSMNTGELFF. As DNA, the CDR3 is TGTGCCAGCAGTCCGGACAGTATGAACACCGGGGAGCTGTTTTTT. This chain links TRBV2 with TRBJ2-2; maybe TRBD1 (6 bases). Looked up from germline, CDR1 is SNHLY and CDR2 is FYNNEI. The CDR3 is 15 amino acids. The V gene lost 5 bases and the J gene lost 1 base, with 11 bases spanning the gap.

V is TRBV4-1 and J is TRBJ2-1; 11 bases map to TRBD2. Germline V CDR1 and CDR2: MGHRA, YSYEKL. The CDR3 sequence is 17 residues long. V trimming: 1 base; J trimming: 4 bases; junction bases outside the gene matches: 6. This CDR3 is CASSQGSSGGAYNEQFF. The CDR3 DNA reads TGCGCCAGCAGCCAAGGGAGTAGCGGGGGGGCATACAATGAGCAGTTCTTC.

This clone has a single count. This rearrangement joins TRBV28 to TRBJ1-2; 8 bases agree with TRBD1. The junction had 11 bases not matched to a gene; V was cut back by 6 bases and J by 8 bases. CDR1 is MDHEN, CDR2 SYDVKM, per germline. The CDR3 spans 14 residues. The CDR3 reads CASSPPRGQGGYTF. In DNA form, the CDR3 reads TGTGCCAGCAGCCCCCCTCGAGGACAGGGCGGCTACACCTTC.

This clone occurred a few times. V gene TRBV5-6 combines with J gene TRBJ2-1; 7 bases align to TRBD2. The J segment lost 7 bases and the V segment lost 3 bases, leaving 10 bases of the junction unmatched. CDR1 and CDR2 from the germline V gene are SGHDT and YYEEEE. The CDR3 totals 15 residues. The CDR3 DNA is TGTGCCAGCAGCTATTCGAGCGGGGTTGGGAATGAGCAGTTCTTC. It translates to CASSYSSGVGNEQFF.

The chain is built from TRBV2 and TRBJ2-5; 7 bases align to TRBD2. V was clipped by 7 bases and J by 4 bases; unmatched bases: 9. The CDR3 is 14 residues long. CDR1 is SNHLY, CDR2 FYNNEI, per germline. The CDR3 DNA follows: TGTGCCAGCAACCCAGCGGGGAGTAGAGAGACCCAGTACTTC. Its translation is CASNPAGSRETQYF. The variable domain in full, completed from reference TRBV2 and TRBJ2-5, reads EPEVTQTPSHQVTQMGQEVILRCVPISNHLYFYWYRQILGQKVEFLVSFYNNEISEKSEIFDDQFSVERPDGSNFTLKIRSTKLEDSAMYFCASNPAGSRETQYFGPGTRLLVL.

The chain carries TRBV6-5 and TRBJ1-2, with D possibly matching TRBD1 (5 bases). CDR1 and CDR2 (germline): MNHEY, SVGAGI. The CDR3 runs to 16 residues. The germline V and J ends were trimmed by 0 bases and 7 bases, with 18 bases remaining between them. As DNA, the CDR3 is TGTGCCAGCAGTTACTCCGACAGATTATTGGTTGGTGGCTACACCTTC. It codes for CASSYSDRLLVGGYTF.

The J gene is TRBJ1-2, the V gene TRBV30; TRBD1 might be the D (5 bases). Germline V gives CDR1 GTSNPN, CDR2 SVGIG (reference sequence). The CDR3 spans 12 residues. V lost 1 base, J lost 7 bases, and 10 bases lay in between. In DNA, the CDR3 is TGTGCCTGGAGTGCGGGGACGGTTGGCTACACCTTC. Its protein product is CAWSAGTVGYTF.

The genes are TRBV10-2 and TRBJ1-1; D gene uncertain. Between the trimmed V and J ends, which lost 0 bases and 5 bases, there was a span of 13 bases. Germline V gene lookup returns CDR1 WSHSY and CDR2 SAAADI. This CDR3 has 15 residues. CDR3 coding DNA: TGCGCCAGCAGTGAGTCGGTGGGGTCGGGGACTGAAGCTTTCTTT. As protein: CASSESVGSGTEAFF.

J is TRBJ1-3 and V is TRBV19; D gene unclear. The CDR3 has 17 amino acids. Germline V lookup: CDR1 LNHDA, CDR2 SQIVND (reference sequence). The ends were cut back, 3 bases at V and 0 bases at J, with 15 bases in the middle. CDR3: CASSIGPTSYSGNTIYF. CDR3 nucleotide sequence: TGTGCCAGTAGTATTGGTCCAACATCTTACTCTGGAAACACCATATATTTT.

The chain links TRBV28 to TRBJ2-7; 9 bases are shared with TRBD1. Germline V lookup: CDR1 MDHEN, CDR2 SYDVKM. The CDR3 length is 14 residues. The V gene end was trimmed by 3 bases and the J gene end by 7 bases; junction bases not matched to a gene: 7. Written as DNA, the CDR3 is TGTGCCAGCAGTTTCCCACAGGGGGCGAGGGAGCAGTACTTC. The encoded protein is CASSFPQGAREQYF.